This T cell receptor (beta chain) was sequenced during a study of cytomegalovirus exposure and HLA in healthy donors. Study summary: One earlier analysis, a look at around 170 million T cells, found some 100 million unique TCR beta sequences. Broader study findings: In vitro experiments confirmed that a few CMV-associated chains were specific for CMV antigens. For presence/absence analyses, sequencing depth was assumed to be roughly uniform across donors.

Amplification used 60 Vbeta primers and 13 Jbeta primers. Here immunoSEQ multiplex PCR was the method, and the copy in TCRdb shows in-frame clones only, minus some. The sample includes around 92,000 clones, 60% to 75% seen only once; the top ten take 2.5% to 3.5%. As to this clone: Antigen unknown.

Trimming removed 5 bases from V and 10 bases from J, with 9 bases in between. The V gene's germline CDR1 is MDHEN and CDR2 SYDVKM. The CDR3 is 11 amino acids. This sequence was found in a female donor in good health and CMV-seropositive. Sequenced material: PBMCs. The J gene is TRBJ2-1, the V gene TRBV28; D gene unclear. The CDR3 DNA is TGTGCCAGCAGTGTAACGAGGGAGCAGTTCTTC. Protein sequence: CASSVTREQFF.